Listed below are T cell receptor beta chains from one sample, sequenced in a study of blood T cell repertoires in COVID-19. The method was immunoSEQ multiplex PCR; TCRdb's version includes in-frame clones alone and lacks a portion of them. The sample lists 150,000 to 200,000 clones; roughly 80% were seen once. The sequencing input was peripheral blood. The receptor set was obtained from a man between 60 and 75 years old with active or convalescent COVID-19. CDR3s include the opening cysteine and the closing phenylalanine or tryptophan. The D gene is left open where the match is weak. Part of the rows lack a size; the others show once, few, many or a class for expanded clones.

J,D,V,size,CDR3,DNA
TRBJ2-3,TRBD2,TRBV7-4,once,CASSLVLAGSATDTQYF,TGTGCCAGCAGCTTAGTTCTAGCGGGTTCTGCCACAGATACGCAGTATTTT
TRBJ2-1,.,TRBV4-1,.,CASSQVAPGVVEQFF,TGCGCCAGCAGCCAAGTTGCACCGGGAGTGGTTGAGCAGTTCTTC
TRBJ1-2,.,TRBV11-2,.,CASSLVGGDYGYTF,TGTGCCAGCAGCTTAGTCGGCGGGGACTATGGCTACACCTTC
TRBJ1-2,.,TRBV5-4,.,CASSLAQGRNYGYTF,TGTGCCAGCAGCTTGGCCCAGGGGCGTAACTATGGCTACACCTTC
TRBJ2-1,.,TRBV5-6,.,CASSLAPPGTPFF,TGTGCCAGCAGCTTGGCCCCCCCCGGGACTCCGTTCTTC
TRBJ2-3,.,TRBV7-9,.,CAGRGSGAPDTQYF,TGTGCCGGTCGGGGGAGTGGGGCCCCAGATACGCAGTATTTT
TRBJ1-2,.,TRBV4-3,once,CASSQDHTPGGYTF,TGCGCCAGCAGCCAAGATCACACCCCGGGGGGCTACACCTTC
TRBJ2-5,TRBD2,TRBV7-2,once,CASSRTSDQETQYF,TGTGCCAGCAGCCGGACTAGCGACCAAGAGACCCAGTACTTC
TRBJ1-1,.,TRBV7-8,.,CASTLSPTANTEAFF,TGTGCCAGCACCCTATCCCCCACAGCGAACACTGAAGCTTTCTTT
TRBJ1-4,TRBD1,TRBV28,.,CASSLILDRDRGMDEKLFF,TGTGCCAGCAGCCTAATTCTCGACAGGGACCGCGGCATGGATGAAAAACTGTTTTTT
TRBJ2-1,TRBD2,TRBV28,.,CAGRASGSPGQFF,TGTGCCGGAAGGGCTAGCGGGAGCCCGGGGCAGTTCTTC
TRBJ2-3,.,TRBV6-5,.,CAARGRITDTQYF,TGTGCCGCCCGAGGGAGAATAACAGATACGCAGTATTTT
TRBJ1-4,.,TRBV28,few,CASTPYGPLRGNEKLFF,TGTGCCAGCACCCCCTACGGACCCCTCCGGGGTAATGAAAAACTGTTTTTT
TRBJ2-1,TRBD2,TRBV28,.,CASSLGEREGNEQFF,TGTGCCAGCAGTTTAGGTGAGCGGGAGGGGAATGAGCAGTTCTTC
TRBJ2-5,.,TRBV27,few,CASSPRVSLAETQYF,TGTGCCAGCAGTCCCCGGGTCAGTCTGGCAGAGACCCAGTACTTC
TRBJ1-5,TRBD1,TRBV28,.,CASSLGTAGNQPQHF,TGTGCCAGCAGTTTAGGGACAGCTGGCAATCAGCCCCAGCATTTT
TRBJ1-2,.,TRBV5-4,.,CASSLAGGTGYGYTF,TGTGCCAGCAGCTTGGCTGGGGGGACGGGCTATGGCTACACCTTC
TRBJ1-1,.,TRBV3-1/TRBV3-2,.,CASSPGGDTEAFF,TGTGCCAGCAGCCCGGGGGGGGACACTGAAGCTTTCTTT
TRBJ2-1,.,TRBV28,.,CASSGSLHYNEQFF,TGTGCCAGCAGTGGCTCTTTACACTACAATGAGCAGTTCTTC
TRBJ2-1,.,TRBV9,.,CASSVEGAYNEQFF,TGTGCCAGCAGCGTCGAGGGGGCCTACAATGAGCAGTTCTTC
TRBJ2-3,.,TRBV28,.,CASSFKQNTDTQYF,TGTGCCAGCAGTTTTAAACAGAACACAGATACGCAGTATTTT
TRBJ2-4,.,TRBV24-1,.,CATSAAGQFRAKNIQYF,TGTGCCACCAGTGCGGCGGGACAGTTCAGGGCCAAAAACATTCAGTACTTC
TRBJ2-3,.,TRBV9,.,CASNSEVHTDTQYF,TGTGCCAGCAATTCAGAGGTGCACACAGATACGCAGTATTTT
TRBJ1-2,TRBD1,TRBV29-1,.,CSVFETGPTF,TGCAGCGTTTTTGAGACAGGGCCCACCTTC
TRBJ1-3,.,TRBV7-8,.,CASSLNRDDTIYF,TGTGCCAGCAGCTTAAACAGGGATGACACCATATATTTT
TRBJ1-2,TRBD1,TRBV24-1,.,CATSDSAPGRGNYGYTF,TGTGCCACCAGTGACTCAGCCCCGGGCAGGGGGAACTATGGCTACACCTTC
TRBJ1-2,TRBD1,TRBV29-1,.,CSVERTGTYGYTF,TGCAGCGTTGAAAGGACAGGGACCTATGGCTACACCTTC
TRBJ2-1,.,TRBV12-5,.,CASAQGNEQFF,TGTGCTAGTGCCCAGGGGAATGAGCAGTTCTTC
TRBJ1-2,.,TRBV5-5,.,CASSVRQAGYGYTF,TGTGCCAGCAGCGTTCGACAGGCTGGCTATGGCTACACCTTC
TRBJ2-3,TRBD2,TRBV7-3,.,CASSSPAGTSGRTDTQYF,TGTGCCAGCAGCTCACCAGCGGGGACTAGCGGCCGCACAGATACGCAGTATTTT
TRBJ2-5,.,TRBV7-9,.,CASSSGVGTQYF,TGTGCCAGCAGCTCAGGGGTCGGGACCCAGTACTTC